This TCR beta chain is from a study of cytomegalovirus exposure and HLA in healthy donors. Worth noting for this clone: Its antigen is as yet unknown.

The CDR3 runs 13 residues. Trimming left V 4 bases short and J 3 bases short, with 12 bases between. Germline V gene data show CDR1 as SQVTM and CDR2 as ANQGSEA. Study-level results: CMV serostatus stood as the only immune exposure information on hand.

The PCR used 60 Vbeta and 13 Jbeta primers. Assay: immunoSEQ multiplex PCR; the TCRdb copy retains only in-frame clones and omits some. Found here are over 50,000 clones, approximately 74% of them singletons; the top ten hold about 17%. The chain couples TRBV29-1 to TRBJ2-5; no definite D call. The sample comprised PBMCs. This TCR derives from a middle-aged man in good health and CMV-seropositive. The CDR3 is CSVVLYSKETQYF. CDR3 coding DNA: TGCAGCGTTGTTCTGTACAGTAAAGAGACCCAGTACTTC.